A single sample gave rise to the 25 T cell receptor beta chains below, sequenced in a study of CD8 T cells in ankylosing spondylitis. TCRdb analysed the 5' RACE reads with MiXCR anew, one entry per CDR3 protein. The sample lists some 340,000 distinct CDR3 sequences; roughly 14% were seen once. What was sequenced was blood, either unsorted or a sorted T cell fraction (not recorded which). These TCRs come from a male donor with ankylosing spondylitis or in good health (not recorded which).

The rearrangement links TRBV10-3 to TRBJ2-3; 15 bases line up with TRBD2. The CDR3 runs 15 residues. With 4 bases clipped from V and 6 bases from J, the junction kept 2 bases outside the gene matches. Per germline, CDR1 ENHRY and CDR2 SYGVKD. This CDR3 reads CAISGTSGREDTQYF. The CDR3 DNA follows: TGTGCCATCAGTGGGACTAGCGGGAGGGAGGATACGCAGTATTTT.

This clonotype has only a few counts. The rearrangement uses TRBV15 and TRBJ1-4; 7 bases line up with TRBD1. V dropped 1 base and J dropped 11; count of bases not matched to a gene: 10. Germline V gene data show CDR1 as LNHNV and CDR2 as YYDKDF (reference sequence). There are 15 residues in the CDR3. The CDR3 DNA reads as TGTGCCACCAGCAGAGGACGAAGGGGGCAAGGGAAACTGTTTTTT. This codes for CATSRGRRGQGKLFF.

This clonotype has more than one count but fewer than ten. The CDR3 region is CASSPPRSYNEQFF. The DNA for the CDR3 is TGTGCCAGCAGCCCCCCCCGCTCCTACAATGAGCAGTTCTTC. V usage is TRBV3-1 and J usage is TRBJ2-1, with D unclear. This CDR3 has 14 residues. The germline V gene has CDR1 LGHDT and CDR2 YNNKEL (reference sequence). Trimming cost V 4 bases and J 0 bases, with 7 bases left between them.

The rearrangement links TRBV25-1 to TRBJ2-4, with D possibly called TRBD1 or TRBD2 (5 bases each). V gave up 2 bases and J gave up 0 bases, with 8 bases separating them. The germline V gene has CDR1 MGHDK and CDR2 SYGVNS. This CDR3 has 15 amino acids. The DNA of the CDR3 is TGTGCCAGCAGTGAACCGGGGCTAGCCAAAAACATTCAGTACTTC. Encoded protein: CASSEPGLAKNIQYF.

There are many counts of this clonotype. The chain employs TRBV20-1 and TRBJ2-1; 13 positions match TRBD2. This CDR3 contains 18 residues. Germline V gene data show CDR1 as DFQATT and CDR2 as SNEGSKA (reference sequence). After removal of 2 bases from V and 0 bases from J, the junction contained 7 bases not matched to a gene. CDR3 protein: CSARSGLAGISSYNEQFF. CDR3 in DNA: TGCAGTGCTAGATCGGGACTAGCGGGAATTAGCTCCTACAATGAGCAGTTCTTC.

This clonotype was observed a handful of times. The J gene is TRBJ2-3, the V gene TRBV7-2; 8 nucleotides line up with TRBD2. Germline-derived CDR1 and CDR2 are SGHTA and FQGNSA. The V segment lost 1 base and the J segment 6 bases; nucleotides outside the gene matches: 6. This CDR3 contains 15 residues. In nucleotides, the CDR3 is TGTGCCAGCAGCTTAGGAGGGACGGGAGGGGATACGCAGTATTTT. This translates into CASSLGGTGGDTQYF. The variable domain in full, completed from reference TRBV7-2 and TRBJ2-3, reads GAGVSQSPSNKVTEKGKDVELRCDPISGHTALYWYRQSLGQGLEFLIYFQGNSAPDKSGLPSDRFSAERTGGSVSTLTIQRTQQEDSAVYLCASSLGGTGGDTQYFGPGTRLTVL.

The chain joins TRBV12-3 or TRBV12-4 to TRBJ2-3; TRBD2 agrees at 11 bases. Trimming took 3 bases from V and 4 from J; bases not matched to a gene: 9. The CDR3 contains 17 residues. In DNA form, the CDR3 reads TGTGCCAGCAGTTTCGACCCCGGACTAGCGGGCCCAGATACGCAGTATTTT. Residues: CASSFDPGLAGPDTQYF.

This clonotype appeared a few times. The V and J genes are TRBV5-5 and TRBJ2-7; D possibly corresponds to TRBD2 (5 bases). This CDR3 is built from 11 residues. V was trimmed by 6 bases and J by 5 bases, leaving 9 bases between them. The germline CDR1 and CDR2 sequences are SGHKS and YYEKEE (reference sequence). CDR3 coding DNA: TGTGCCAGCAAAATCGGGGACGAGCAGTACTTC. Translation gives CASKIGDEQYF. The whole variable domain, filled in from reference TRBV5-5 and TRBJ2-7, reads DAGVTQSPTHLIKTRGQQVTLRCSPISGHKSVSWYQQVLGQGPQFIFQYYEKEERGRGNFPDRFSARQFPNYSSELNVNALLLGDSALYLCASKIGDEQYFGPGTRLTVT.

V usage is TRBV20-1 and J usage is TRBJ2-1; 11 bases line up with TRBD2. CDR1 is DFQATT, CDR2 SNEGSKA, per germline (reference sequence). V lost 2 bases and J lost 10; bases outside the gene matches: 10. This CDR3 region has 15 residues. CDR3 in DNA: TGCAGTGCTAGATCACTAGCGGGGGAGCTACGAGAGCAGTTCTTC. It codes for CSARSLAGELREQFF.

The chain uses TRBV4-1 and TRBJ2-7; D is unclear. The CDR3 loop spans 14 amino acids. Germline V lookup: CDR1 MGHRA, CDR2 YSYEKL. V was clipped by 0 bases and J by 0 bases, with 6 bases between them. The CDR3 nucleotides are TGCGCCAGCAGCCAAGAAACCCGCTCCTACGAGCAGTACTTC. This sequence encodes CASSQETRSYEQYF.

The chain joins TRBV10-3 to TRBJ2-7, with a weak D call TRBD1 (5 bases). From germline, CDR1 is ENHRY and CDR2 SYGVKD. Trimming took off 0 bases at V and 2 bases at J, with 8 bases between the two ends. This CDR3 has 14 amino acids. The CDR3 spells CAISESPDTYEQYF. DNA for the CDR3: TGTGCCATCAGTGAGTCACCGGACACCTACGAGCAGTACTTC.

In this sample, this clonotype turned up a few times. The chain carries TRBV6-4 and TRBJ2-2, with 7 nucleotides matching TRBD2. V trimming: 2 bases; J trimming: 4 bases; junction bases outside the gene matches: 1. This CDR3 region has 14 residues. Per germline, CDR1 MRHNA and CDR2 SNTAGT. The CDR3 bases are TGTGCCAGCAGTGACGGGAGGGCCACCGGGGAGCTGTTTTTT. Translation gives CASSDGRATGELFF.

V is TRBV3-1 and J is TRBJ2-1; 7 bases align to TRBD2. The CDR3 consists of 16 residues. The junction had 12 bases not matched to a gene; V was cut back by 3 bases and J by 7 bases. Germline loops: CDR1 LGHDT, CDR2 YNNKEL (reference sequence). The CDR3 region has the DNA TGTGCCAGCAGCCAGGTGGCGGGAGTATTGGGAAATGAGCAGTTCTTC. The encoded protein is CASSQVAGVLGNEQFF.

J is TRBJ2-1 and V is TRBV19, with D uncertain. CDR3 length equals 14 residues. In germline, CDR1 is LNHDA, CDR2 SQIVND (reference sequence). Trimming took off 5 bases at V and 4 bases at J, with 12 bases between the two ends. The CDR3 loop is CASSPQTGYNEQFF. CDR3 sequence (DNA): TGTGCCAGTAGTCCCCAGACTGGGTACAATGAGCAGTTCTTC.

This clonotype has a handful of counts. V gene TRBV12-3 or TRBV12-4 combines with J gene TRBJ2-3; 10 nucleotides align to TRBD1. The CDR3 runs 17 residues. Germline trimming cut 7 bases from V and 2 bases from J; bases unmatched to any gene: 12. DNA of the CDR3: TGTGCCAGCACTCCTCGGGACAGGGGTAGGACCACAGATACGCAGTATTTT. Its protein product is CASTPRDRGRTTDTQYF.

This clonotype appeared a few times. The genes are TRBV20-1 and TRBJ1-5; D ambiguous. V lost 3 bases and J 4 bases, leaving 7 bases between the germline ends. CDR1 and CDR2 from the germline V gene are DFQATT and SNEGSKA (reference sequence). The CDR3 covers 12 residues. CDR3 coding DNA: TGCAGTGCTAGTCGCCGTAATCAGCCCCAGCATTTT. Its translation is CSASRRNQPQHF.

The V gene is TRBV12-3 or TRBV12-4, the J gene TRBJ2-5, with a weak D call TRBD2 (5 bases). This CDR3 is built from 15 residues. The V and J ends lost 3 bases and 2 bases respectively, with 13 bases between them. The CDR3 coding sequence is TGTGCCAGCAGTTTCGGCGGAGGTATTCAAGAGACCCAGTACTTC. Amino acids: CASSFGGGIQETQYF.

The rearrangement joins TRBV29-1 to TRBJ2-3, with TRBD2 matching 7 bases. The CDR3 sequence is 14 residues long. Per the germline V gene, CDR1 is SQVTM and CDR2 is ANQGSEA. The trim removed 2 bases at V and 5 bases at J, leaving 7 bases unmatched. The CDR3 loop reads CSVERSGGRDTQYF. The DNA of the CDR3 is TGCAGCGTTGAAAGGTCGGGAGGCAGAGATACGCAGTATTTT.

This clonotype was counted a few times. The gene calls are TRBV29-1 and TRBJ1-4; D perhaps matches TRBD1 (5 bases). Trimming took 7 bases from V and 7 from J, leaving 16 bases between them. Germline V CDR1 and CDR2: SQVTM, ANQGSEA. The CDR3 sequence is 13 residues long. Here the CDR3 DNA reads TGCAGCGCCTCGGGGACGGGTCTTGAAAAACTGTTTTTT. It yields the protein CSASGTGLEKLFF.

This chain connects TRBV6-2 or TRBV6-3 to TRBJ2-1, with a tentative D call TRBD2 (7 bases). CDR1 is MNHEY and CDR2 is SVGEGT in the germline V gene. This CDR3 region has 17 residues. V lost 3 bases to trimming and J lost 0 bases, with 15 bases between them. In nucleotides, the CDR3 is TGTGCCAGCAGTTATGGGAGGCGGGGGCTCTCCTACAATGAGCAGTTCTTC. Amino acid sequence: CASSYGRRGLSYNEQFF.

Only a few counts were recorded for this clonotype. CDR3 residues: CASSRTSGGAYEQFF. The CDR3 bases are TGCGCCAGCAGCCGGACTAGCGGGGGGGCCTATGAGCAGTTCTTC. The chain recombines TRBV5-1 with TRBJ2-1; 15 positions agree with TRBD2. In germline, CDR1 is SGHRS, CDR2 YFSETQ. Trimming at V came to 4 bases and at J to 8 bases, leaving 4 bases not matched to a gene. The CDR3 is 15 amino acids.

The CDR3 protein is CASSRNQNSPLHF. The CDR3 DNA sequence: TGCGCCAGCAGCCGTAACCAAAATTCACCCCTCCACTTT. The chain carries TRBV5-1 and TRBJ1-6, with D uncertain. Germline V gene data show CDR1 as SGHRS and CDR2 as YFSETQ. Trimming pared 4 bases from V and 7 bases from J, leaving 9 bases between. The CDR3 loop spans 13 amino acids.

This clonotype was counted a few times. V gene TRBV15 combines with J gene TRBJ2-7; the match to TRBD1 covers 7 bases. There are 17 residues in the CDR3. V dropped 0 bases and J dropped 5; count of bases not matched to a gene: 13. Germline loops: CDR1 LNHNV, CDR2 YYDKDF (reference sequence). The CDR3 reads CATSRDLGDRVADEQYF. CDR3 nucleotide sequence: TGTGCCACCAGCAGAGATCTAGGAGACAGGGTAGCAGACGAGCAGTACTTC.

This clonotype was found a few times. The chain has TRBV11-2 and TRBJ2-1, with unresolved D. V gave up 5 bases and J gave up 9 bases, with 8 bases separating them. Germline CDR1 and CDR2: SGHAT and FQNNGV. The CDR3 loop spans 11 amino acids. DNA of the CDR3: TGTGCCAGCAGCCTAAGCCCTGAGCAGTTCTTC. Translated, it gives CASSLSPEQFF.

This clonotype was detected only a few times. The rearrangement uses TRBV4-1 and TRBJ2-4; D gene uncertain. The ends were cut back, 4 bases at V and 3 bases at J, with 13 bases in the middle. This CDR3 has 15 residues. Germline V CDR1 and CDR2: MGHRA, YSYEKL. The CDR3 DNA sequence: TGCGCCAGCAGCCGGACCCCCATGGACAAAAACATTCAGTACTTC. Translation: CASSRTPMDKNIQYF.